What follows is one T cell receptor (beta chain) and its context. Its specificity is not known. The junction shows a germline mismatch at one end, possibly a read error. The germline V gene has CDR1 ENHRY and CDR2 SYGVKD. The CDR3 sequence is 14 residues long. This record belongs to a study of cytomegalovirus exposure and HLA in healthy donors. The PCR contained 60 Vbeta and 13 Jbeta primers. Clones were read by immunoSEQ multiplex PCR, and TCRdb kept only the in-frame ones, dropping some. This sample has under 150,000 clones, with 79% found just once. Study-wide results and limits: TCR beta sequences reportedly predicted most subjects' HLA-A and HLA-B alleles accurately. The study listed under 200 cytomegalovirus-associated TCR beta chains.

This TCR was recovered from a man between 18 and 29 years old in good health and CMV-seronegative. The sample comprised PBMCs. The chain joins TRBV10-3 to TRBJ2-3; 8 positions agree with TRBD2. This chain's CDR3 is CAVKSGGLTDTQYF. The CDR3 coding sequence is TGCGCTGTGAAAAGCGGGGGACTCACAGATACGCAGTATTTT.